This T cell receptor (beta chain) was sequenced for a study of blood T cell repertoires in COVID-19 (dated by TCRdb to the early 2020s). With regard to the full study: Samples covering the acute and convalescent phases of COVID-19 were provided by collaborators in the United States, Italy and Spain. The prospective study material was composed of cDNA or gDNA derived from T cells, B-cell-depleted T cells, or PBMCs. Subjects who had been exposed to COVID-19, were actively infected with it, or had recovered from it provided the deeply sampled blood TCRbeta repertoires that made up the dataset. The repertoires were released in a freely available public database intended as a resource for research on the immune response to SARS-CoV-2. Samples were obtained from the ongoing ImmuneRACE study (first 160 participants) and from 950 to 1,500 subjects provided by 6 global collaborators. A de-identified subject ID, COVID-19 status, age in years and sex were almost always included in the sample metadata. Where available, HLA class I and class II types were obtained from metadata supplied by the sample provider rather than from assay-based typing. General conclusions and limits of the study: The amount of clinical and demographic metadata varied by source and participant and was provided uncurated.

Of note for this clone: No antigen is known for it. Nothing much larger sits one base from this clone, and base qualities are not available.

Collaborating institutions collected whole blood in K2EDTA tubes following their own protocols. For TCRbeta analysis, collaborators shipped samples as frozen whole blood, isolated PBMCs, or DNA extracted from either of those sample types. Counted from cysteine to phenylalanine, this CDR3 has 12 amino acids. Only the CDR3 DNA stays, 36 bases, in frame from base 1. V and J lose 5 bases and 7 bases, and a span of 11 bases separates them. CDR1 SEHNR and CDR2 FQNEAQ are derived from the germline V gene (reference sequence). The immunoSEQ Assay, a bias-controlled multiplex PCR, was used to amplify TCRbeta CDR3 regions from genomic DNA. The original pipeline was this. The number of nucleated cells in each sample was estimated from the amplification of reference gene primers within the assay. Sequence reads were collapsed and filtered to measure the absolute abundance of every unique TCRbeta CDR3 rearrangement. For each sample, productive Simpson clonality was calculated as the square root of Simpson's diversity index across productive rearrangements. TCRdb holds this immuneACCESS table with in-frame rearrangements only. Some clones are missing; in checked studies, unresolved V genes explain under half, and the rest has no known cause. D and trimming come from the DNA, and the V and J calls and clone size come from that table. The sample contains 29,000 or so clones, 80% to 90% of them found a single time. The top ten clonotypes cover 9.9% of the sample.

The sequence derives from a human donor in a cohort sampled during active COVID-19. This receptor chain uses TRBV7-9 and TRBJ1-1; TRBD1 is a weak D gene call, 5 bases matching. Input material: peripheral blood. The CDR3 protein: CASSPTASEAFF. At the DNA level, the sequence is TGTGCCAGCAGCCCGACAGCCAGTGAAGCTTTCTTT.